One sample yielded the 16 T cell receptor beta chains listed below, sequenced in a study of beta chain features in type 1 diabetes. The study reverse transcribed the entire isolated RNA, so it sequenced expressed TCRB transcripts. Profiling relied on immunoSEQ multiplex PCR, and the TCRdb table lists in-frame clones only, not all of them. The sample consists of 240,000 or so clones, roughly 22% of them appearing once. Findings and caveats of the study: Patients with Type 1 diabetes showed moderately but significantly shorter TCRB CDR3s in all four CD4+ subsets.

No antigens are known for them. Sequenced: naive CD4+ T cells from blood. These receptors were taken from a woman in her forties with type 1 diabetes.

The chain is built from TRBV14 and TRBJ2-5; TRBD1 matches 7 bases. This CDR3 spans 18 amino acids. The J segment lost 4 bases and the V segment lost 0 bases, leaving 14 bases of the junction unmatched. The V gene's germline CDR1 is SGHDN and CDR2 FVKESK. CDR3: CASSQETGKRQGRETQYF. CDR3 DNA sequence: TGTGCCAGCAGCCAAGAAACCGGTAAACGACAGGGCAGAGAGACCCAGTACTTC.

This clone has a handful of counts. The genes are TRBV28 and TRBJ2-2, with TRBD1 matching 9 bases. V lost 10 bases, J lost 5 bases, and 5 bases stayed unmatched. The CDR3 has 13 amino acids. The V gene's germline CDR1 is MDHEN and CDR2 SYDVKM. The CDR3 loop reads CATWTGVTGELFF. CDR3 nucleotides: TGTGCCACCTGGACAGGGGTGACCGGGGAGCTGTTTTTT. The variable domain in full, with the rest retrieved from reference TRBV28 and TRBJ2-2, is DVKVTQSSRYLVKRTGEKVFLECVQDMDHENMFWYRQDPGLGLRLIYFSYDVKMKEKGDIPEGYSVSREKKERFSLILESASTNQTSMYLCATWTGVTGELFFGEGSRLTVL.

This chain links TRBV19 with TRBJ1-5, with a tentative D call TRBD1 (5 bases). The CDR3 totals 15 residues. Germline lookup yields CDR1 LNHDA and CDR2 SQIVND (reference sequence). Trimming cost V 1 base and J 2 bases, with 9 bases left between them. This CDR3 reads CASSIGQGGNQPQHF. The CDR3, as DNA: TGTGCCAGTAGTATAGGTCAGGGTGGCAATCAGCCCCAGCATTTT.

This clone has just a few counts. The chain employs TRBV15 and TRBJ2-3; no reliable D call. Germline CDR1 is LNHNV and CDR2 is YYDKDF (reference sequence). The CDR3 spans 14 residues. With 0 bases removed from V and 1 base from J, the gap between germline ends came to 5 bases. CDR3 protein: CATSRDLGTDTQYF. DNA for the CDR3: TGTGCCACCAGCAGAGATCTTGGCACAGATACGCAGTATTTT.

The chain uses TRBV4-3 and TRBJ2-2; 11 nucleotides align to TRBD1. The V gene's germline CDR1 is LGHNA and CDR2 YSLEER. The CDR3 length is 17 residues. V trimming: 4 bases; J trimming: 6 bases; junction bases outside the gene matches: 10. CDR3 amino acids: CASSLSPGTGGAGELFF. In DNA, the CDR3 is TGCGCCAGCAGCCTCTCACCCGGGACAGGGGGGGCCGGGGAGCTGTTTTTT.

CDR3 sequence: CASSLDRNNYGYTF. The DNA for the CDR3 is TGTGCCAGCAGCCTGGACAGAAATAACTATGGCTACACCTTC. This chain uses TRBV7-2 with TRBJ1-2; perhaps TRBD1 as D (6 bases). Trimming took 5 bases from V and 1 from J, leaving 11 bases between them. The CDR3 runs 14 residues. CDR1 SGHTA and CDR2 FQGNSA come from the germline V gene.

The gene calls are TRBV18 and TRBJ2-7; 7 bases align to TRBD1. CDR3 length: 14 residues. The germline V gene has CDR1 KGHSH and CDR2 LQKENI. J lost 3 bases, V lost 6 bases, and 8 bases had no gene match. This chain's CDR3 is CASSAGTVLYEQYF. The CDR3 DNA reads as TGTGCCAGCTCCGCCGGGACAGTCCTCTACGAGCAGTACTTC. The complete variable domain, with remaining parts taken from reference TRBV18 and TRBJ2-7, reads NAGVMQNPRHLVRRRGQEARLRCSPMKGHSHVYWYRQLPEEGLKFMVYLQKENIIDESGMPKERFSAEFPKEGPSILRIQQVVRGDSAAYFCASSAGTVLYEQYFGPGTRLTVT.

The chain recombines TRBV5-4 with TRBJ2-3; 7 nucleotides agree with TRBD2. CDR1 and CDR2 (germline): SGHNT, YYREEE (reference sequence). V trimming: 3 bases; J trimming: 0 bases; junction bases outside the gene matches: 10. The CDR3 is 17 amino acids. The CDR3 sequence is CASSSRPSGASTDTQYF. CDR3 bases: TGTGCCAGCAGCTCCCGTCCAAGCGGGGCGAGCACAGATACGCAGTATTTT.

The chain couples TRBV9 to TRBJ2-7; TRBD2 matches 9 bases. J was trimmed by 6 bases and V by 3 bases; bases with no gene match: 7. CDR3 length: 14 amino acids. In germline, CDR1 is SGDLS, CDR2 YYNGEE. The CDR3 reads CASSGVAGELEQYF. The CDR3 coding sequence is TGTGCCAGCAGCGGCGTAGCGGGAGAGCTCGAGCAGTACTTC.

The gene calls are TRBV2 and TRBJ1-1; D remains ambiguous. This CDR3 comprises 12 residues. V shed 7 bases and J shed 0 bases, with 6 bases lying between them. Germline lookup yields CDR1 SNHLY and CDR2 FYNNEI. CDR3 sequence: CASMRMNTEAFF. Written as DNA, the CDR3 is TGTGCCAGCATGAGGATGAACACTGAAGCTTTCTTT.

The V and J genes are TRBV13 and TRBJ1-1; 8 bases are shared with TRBD1. Trimming at V came to 2 bases and at J to 1 base, leaving 3 bases not matched to a gene. The length of the CDR3 is 15 residues. The germline V gene has CDR1 PRHDT and CDR2 FYEKMQ (reference sequence). This CDR3 is CASSLQGAGNTEAFF. Here the CDR3 DNA reads TGTGCCAGCAGCTTACAGGGGGCGGGGAACACTGAAGCTTTCTTT.

The gene calls are TRBV29-1 and TRBJ1-2; D not resolved. This CDR3 region has 11 residues. V lost 4 bases, J lost 3 bases, and 6 bases lay in between. Germline loops: CDR1 SQVTM, CDR2 ANQGSEA. Written as DNA, the CDR3 is TGCAGCGTTGGGCCAGACTATGGCTACACCTTC. Translated: CSVGPDYGYTF.

The V call is TRBV27, the J call TRBJ2-3; no firm D call. The CDR3 runs to 11 residues. The germline gives CDR1 MNHEY, CDR2 SMNVEV (reference sequence). V lost 3 bases, J lost 5 bases, and 3 bases lay in between. Here the CDR3 reads CASSFLDTQYF. The CDR3 bases are TGTGCCAGCAGTTTCCTAGATACGCAGTATTTT.

The gene calls are TRBV4-3 and TRBJ1-2; the D gene is possibly TRBD1 (6 bases). The CDR3 has 14 amino acids. CDR1 is LGHNA and CDR2 is YSLEER in the germline V gene. V was pared by 2 bases and J by 8 bases, with 15 bases between. The CDR3 nucleotides read TGCGCCAGCAGCCAACTTCCCCCGGGGGGCGGCTACACCTTC. Translating it yields CASSQLPPGGGYTF.

This clone has a handful of counts. The chain is built from TRBV30 and TRBJ1-1; possibly TRBD1 for D (5 bases). Germline values: CDR1 GTSNPN, CDR2 SVGIG (reference sequence). Between the trimmed V and J ends, which lost 3 bases and 7 bases, there was a span of 12 bases. CDR3 length: 12 amino acids. The CDR3 bases are TGTGCCTGGAGGGGATCGGGGGGTGAAGCTTTCTTT. Its translation: CAWRGSGGEAFF.

This clone was seen a handful of times. This chain links TRBV28 with TRBJ2-1; possible D gene TRBD2, 6 bases. Germline V gene lookup returns CDR1 MDHEN and CDR2 SYDVKM. The CDR3 is 16 residues long. Trimming stripped 6 bases from V and 0 bases from J, with 15 bases between. The CDR3 sequence: CASSPSGSGSYNEQFF. The CDR3 nucleotides read TGTGCCAGCAGCCCTTCTGGTAGCGGCTCCTACAATGAGCAGTTCTTC.